The 17 T cell receptor beta chains in this list originate from one sample, sequenced in a study of cytomegalovirus exposure and HLA in healthy donors. The study ran its PCR with 60 Vbeta and 13 Jbeta primers. The data were produced by immunoSEQ multiplex PCR, yet TCRdb's version contains in-frame clones alone and is incomplete. The sample shows 200,000 to 250,000 clones, approximately 82% of them seen only once. The sample comprised PBMCs. All receptors derive from a woman in her thirties or forties in good health and CMV-seronegative.

The chain carries TRBV5-8 and TRBJ1-3; perhaps TRBD1 as D (6 bases). This CDR3 is built from 16 residues. Germline V gives CDR1 SGHTS, CDR2 YDEGEE. The ends were cut back, 4 bases at V and 3 bases at J, with 17 bases in the middle. CDR3 nucleotides: TGTGCCAGCAGCCCCCTGGACAGAGCTCTTGGAAACACCATATATTTT. Translation: CASSPLDRALGNTIYF.

CDR3 loop: CASSQVTSGGGEQFF. Here the CDR3 DNA reads TGCGCCAGCAGCCAAGTAACTAGCGGGGGGGGTGAGCAGTTCTTC. The chain combines TRBV4-3 with TRBJ2-1; 13 bases match TRBD2. CDR1 is LGHNA and CDR2 is YSLEER in the germline V gene. This CDR3 has 15 amino acids. The ends lost 1 base at V and 9 bases at J; junction bases unmatched: 3.

The sample holds one count of this clone. The chain is built from TRBV4-3 and TRBJ2-2; weak D call: TRBD1 (5 bases). The V gene lost 1 base and the J gene lost 5 bases, with 8 bases spanning the gap. The germline V gene has CDR1 LGHNA and CDR2 YSLEER. The CDR3 is 14 amino acids. DNA for the CDR3: TGCGCCAGCAGCCAAGTTAAGGGGACCGGGGAGCTGTTTTTT. Protein product: CASSQVKGTGELFF.

This clone was seen more than once but under ten times. V and J are TRBV4-1 and TRBJ1-4, with D perhaps matching TRBD1 (6 bases). Trimming took off 4 bases at V and 8 bases at J, with 20 bases between the two ends. This CDR3 contains 16 residues. Germline V gene data show CDR1 as MGHRA and CDR2 as YSYEKL. The DNA of the CDR3 is TGCGCCAGCAGCCTGATTTATTCAGGGGTGGGGGAAAAACTGTTTTTT. Translating gives CASSLIYSGVGEKLFF.

The genes are TRBV2 and TRBJ2-4, with 7 bases aligning to TRBD2. V was clipped by 6 bases and J by 9 bases; unmatched bases: 8. Germline V gene data show CDR1 as SNHLY and CDR2 as FYNNEI. This CDR3 contains 13 residues. CDR3 loop: CASRGGTLGIQYF. CDR3 DNA sequence: TGTGCCAGCAGGGGAGGGACTTTAGGCATTCAGTACTTC.

The chain is built from TRBV5-1 and TRBJ1-1, with no clear D. There are 14 residues in the CDR3. The V gene's germline CDR1 is SGHRS and CDR2 YFSETQ. Trimming took 1 base from V and 2 from J, leaving 9 bases between them. The CDR3: CASSLTASNTEAFF. The CDR3 nucleotides are TGCGCCAGCAGCTTGACAGCCTCAAACACTGAAGCTTTCTTT.

This chain joins TRBV5-5 and TRBJ2-5; a weak D match, TRBD1 (5 bases). The V gene's germline CDR1 is SGHKS and CDR2 YYEKEE (reference sequence). V dropped 3 bases and J dropped 4 bases, with 13 bases sitting between them. The CDR3 is made up of 14 amino acids. The CDR3, as DNA: TGTGCCAGCAGCTCTACAGGTGCCGGAGAGACCCAGTACTTC. The encoded protein is CASSSTGAGETQYF.

The chain is built from TRBV4-3 and TRBJ2-7; 8 bases agree with TRBD1. This CDR3 contains 16 residues. J gave up 6 bases and V 3 bases, and 13 bases lay outside the gene matches. CDR1 and CDR2 (germline): LGHNA, YSLEER. The DNA for the CDR3 is TGCGCCAGCAGCCAGGCGCCCCCTGGACAGGGTGGCGAGCAGTACTTC. This sequence encodes CASSQAPPGQGGEQYF.

The V gene is TRBV19, the J gene TRBJ1-2, with 7 positions matching TRBD1. Germline V lookup: CDR1 LNHDA, CDR2 SQIVND (reference sequence). V gave up 7 bases and J gave up 4 bases; unmatched junction bases: 15. The length of the CDR3 is 16 residues. CDR3 in DNA: TGTGCCAGTACCATAAAGGGGGCCCAGGCCCTCTATGGCTACACCTTC. Residues: CASTIKGAQALYGYTF. Drawing the rest from reference TRBV19 and TRBJ1-2, the complete variable domain is DGGITQSPKYLFRKEGQNVTLSCEQNLNHDAMYWYRQDPGQGLRLIYYSQIVNDFQKGDIAEGYSVSREKKESFPLTVTSAQKNPTAFYLCASTIKGAQALYGYTFGSGTRLTVV.

This rearrangement joins TRBV5-1 to TRBJ1-6; D gene uncertain. CDR1 and CDR2 from the germline V gene are SGHRS and YFSETQ. This CDR3 has 20 amino acids. Deletions cut 4 bases from V and 4 bases from J, with 27 bases between. The CDR3 region has the DNA TGCGCCAGCAGCCCCACGGGTGCCTCTTCTCCGATCCGGTATAATTCACCCCTCCACTTT. This encodes CASSPTGASSPIRYNSPLHF.

V usage is TRBV30 and J usage is TRBJ1-6, with TRBD1 matching over 8 bases. The CDR3 runs to 15 residues. Trimming cost V 3 bases and J 10 bases; bases outside gene matches: 11. CDR1 and CDR2 (germline): GTSNPN, SVGIG (reference sequence). The CDR3 coding sequence is TGTGCCTGGAGCCTTACGGCAGGGGGCGAGTCACCCCTCCACTTT. Encoded protein: CAWSLTAGGESPLHF.

V usage is TRBV4-3 and J usage is TRBJ2-6; the match to TRBD2 covers 8 bases. CDR1 and CDR2 from the germline V gene are LGHNA and YSLEER. Trimming cost V 1 base and J 2 bases; bases outside gene matches: 7. The CDR3 is made up of 18 amino acids. Written as DNA, the CDR3 is TGCGCCAGCAGCCAAGTTTCGGCGGGGGGCGCTGGGGCCAACGTCCTGACTTTC. Translating it yields CASSQVSAGGAGANVLTF.

The chain links TRBV5-4 to TRBJ2-2; TRBD1 matches at 11 bases. The CDR3 is 15 residues long. The germline V gene encodes CDR1 SGHNT and CDR2 YYREEE (reference sequence). The trim removed 3 bases at V and 9 bases at J, leaving 7 bases unmatched. The CDR3 loop reads CASSSGTGGLRELFF. In nucleotides, the CDR3 is TGTGCCAGCAGCTCCGGGACAGGGGGATTAAGGGAGCTGTTTTTT.

V usage is TRBV19 and J usage is TRBJ2-5, with 10 bases that match TRBD1. The ends lost 4 bases at V and 3 bases at J; junction bases unmatched: 5. Germline V lookup: CDR1 LNHDA, CDR2 SQIVND (reference sequence). The CDR3 contains 15 residues. CDR3 nucleotide sequence: TGTGCCAGTAGTACCACCGGGACAGGGGAAGAGACCCAGTACTTC. It codes for CASSTTGTGEETQYF.

This rearrangement joins TRBV7-3 to TRBJ2-3; 11 nucleotides agree with TRBD1. Per germline, CDR1 SGHTA and CDR2 FQGTGA. Trimming took 5 bases from V and 4 from J; bases not matched to a gene: 2. This CDR3 has 14 residues. CDR3 nucleotides: TGTGCCAGCAGCACGGGACAGGGGGCAGATACGCAGTATTTT. Protein sequence: CASSTGQGADTQYF.

The V gene is TRBV11-2, the J gene TRBJ2-7, with D perhaps matching TRBD1 (6 bases). Trimming removed 5 bases from V and 3 bases from J, with 14 bases in between. Germline CDR1 is SGHAT and CDR2 is FQNNGV. The CDR3 is 14 amino acids. The CDR3 loop is CASSPGQNVYEQYF. CDR3 DNA: TGTGCCAGCAGCCCCGGACAGAACGTCTACGAGCAGTACTTC.

This rearrangement joins TRBV7-9 to TRBJ2-5; 11 nucleotides align to TRBD2. CDR1 and CDR2 (germline): SEHNR, FQNEAQ (reference sequence). The CDR3 consists of 15 residues. V shed 10 bases and J 0 bases; nucleotides not matched to a gene: 7. CDR3 sequence reads: CATAQLAGDQETQYF. In nucleotides, the CDR3 is TGTGCCACGGCCCAACTAGCGGGGGACCAAGAGACCCAGTACTTC. Full variable domain (outside the CDR3, taken from reference TRBV7-9 and TRBJ2-5): DTGVSQNPRHKITKRGQNVTFRCDPISEHNRLYWYRQTLGQGPEFLTYFQNEAQLEKSRLLSDRFSAERPKGSFSTLEIQRTEQGDSAMYLCATAQLAGDQETQYFGPGTRLLVL.